This TCR beta chain was captured by sequencing in a study of cytomegalovirus exposure and HLA in healthy donors. Study at large: A prior analysis found more than 90 million unique TCR beta sequences from approximately 190 million T cells.

PCR involved 60 Vbeta and 13 Jbeta primers. Using immunoSEQ multiplex PCR, the repertoire was profiled, and TCRdb retains in-frame clones only, with some absent. There are around 150,000 clones in the sample; approximately 83% occur only once, and around 3.1% lies in the top ten. V gave up 1 base and J gave up 0 bases; unmatched junction bases: 2. The germline V gene has CDR1 SEHNR and CDR2 FQNEAQ (reference sequence). This CDR3 comprises 15 residues. This receptor was identified in a man aged 35 to 55 in good health and CMV-seronegative. The sample comprised PBMCs. The chain couples TRBV7-9 to TRBJ2-7, with 8 bases fitting TRBD1. CDR3 protein: CASSLGGQGSYEQYF. CDR3 in DNA: TGTGCCAGCAGCTTAGGTGGACAGGGCTCCTACGAGCAGTACTTC.